These 30 T cell receptor beta chains came from one sample sequenced in a study of preoperative IRX-2 immunotherapy in early breast cancer (dated by TCRdb to between 2019 and 2020). Library preparation was by the immunoSEQ multiplex PCR assay. What TCRdb holds here is the immuneACCESS table cut down to in-frame rearrangements. Part of the clones is not present; checked against another copy, under half of the missing clones reflect an unresolved V gene, and the others are unexplained. The sample has roughly 27,000 clones on record, under 90% of them singletons. Together, the top ten hold under 4% of the sample. The meaning of the sample's treatment or condition label: preoperative locoregional IRX-2 cytokine immunotherapy. The sample was gathered from a patient treated with IRX-2 immunotherapy. The receptor set was obtained from a human donor with breast cancer.

The chain recombines TRBV11-3 with TRBJ2-7, with D perhaps TRBD1 (5 bases). The CDR3 extends over 16 amino acids. Trimming removed 5 bases from V and 5 bases from J, with 22 bases in between. The V gene's germline CDR1 is SGHNT and CDR2 YENEEA. In nucleotides, the CDR3 is TGTGCCAGCAGCCGTATCTCCGACACGCTAGGGGACGAGCAGTACTTC. It yields the protein CASSRISDTLGDEQYF.

The chain employs TRBV5-1 and TRBJ2-5; perhaps TRBD1 as D (5 bases). Trimming took 9 bases from V and 5 from J, leaving 20 bases between them. The germline V gene encodes CDR1 SGHRS and CDR2 YFSETQ. The CDR3 totals 14 residues. The CDR3 DNA reads as TGCGCCACCGCAGGCCCTGCAGGGTCCGAGACCCAGTACTTC. It encodes CATAGPAGSETQYF. Variable domain in full (rest from reference TRBV5-1 and TRBJ2-5): KAGVTQTPRYLIKTRGQQVTLSCSPISGHRSVSWYQQTPGQGLQFLFEYFSETQRNKGNFPGRFSGRQFSNSRSEMNVSTLELGDSALYLCATAGPAGSETQYFGPGTRLLVL.

The DNA of the CDR3 is TGTGCCAGCACCTTGGGTACGGGGGGCTACGAGCAGTACTTC. This encodes CASTLGTGGYEQYF. The chain combines TRBV12-5 with TRBJ2-7; 7 bases align to TRBD2. The germline CDR1 and CDR2 sequences are LGHNT and FRNRAP. There are 14 residues in the CDR3.

This chain joins TRBV28 and TRBJ1-6; D not certain. Trimming removed 6 bases at V and 9 bases at J, with 12 bases between. The CDR3 spans 13 residues. CDR1 MDHEN and CDR2 SYDVKM come from the germline V gene. Here the CDR3 reads CASRPSQVSPLHF. For the CDR3, the DNA is TGTGCCAGCAGACCCTCCCAGGTTTCACCCCTCCACTTT.

V usage is TRBV29-1 and J usage is TRBJ2-5; TRBD1 matches 8 bases. Trimming took 1 base from V and 5 from J; bases not matched to a gene: 6. The germline CDR1 and CDR2 sequences are SQVTM and ANQGSEA. The CDR3 sequence is 14 residues long. The CDR3 region has the DNA TGCAGCGTTGAAGTCGGACAGGGAATGGAGACCCAGTACTTC. Protein sequence: CSVEVGQGMETQYF.

The gene calls are TRBV6-8 and TRBJ1-2; 7 bases fit TRBD1. V shed 6 bases, J shed 10 bases, and the junction held 11 bases outside the gene matches. This CDR3 is 13 amino acids long. Germline V gives CDR1 MNHGY, CDR2 SAAAGT. CDR3: CASSQNRGVSYTF. The CDR3, as DNA: TGTGCCAGCAGCCAAAACAGGGGAGTCTCCTACACCTTC.

The chain combines TRBV6-7 with TRBJ2-1; D not certain. TRBV6-7 carries the ORF label, with uncertain function. The CDR3 contains 12 residues. Trimming took 6 bases from V and 3 from J, leaving 6 bases between them. The CDR3 reads CASSKYYNEQFF. Written as DNA, the CDR3 is TGTGCCAGCAGCAAGTACTACAATGAGCAGTTCTTC.

The rearrangement uses TRBV6-8 and TRBJ2-7; 10 bases map to TRBD2. Trimming cost V 10 bases and J 3 bases; bases outside gene matches: 9. Germline assignment: CDR1 MNHGY and CDR2 SAAAGT. The CDR3 runs to 14 residues. CDR3 coding DNA: TGTGCCATCAGCCCCGCTAGCGGGGGCTACGAGCAGTACTTC. It encodes CAISPASGGYEQYF.

V and J are TRBV28 and TRBJ2-7; the D call may be TRBD1 or TRBD2 (6 bases each). The CDR3 has 15 amino acids. V was clipped by 1 base and J by 1 base, with 11 bases between them. Germline CDR1 and CDR2: MDHEN and SYDVKM. CDR3: CASSLSGAWSYEQYF. The CDR3 DNA sequence: TGTGCCAGCAGTTTATCGGGGGCGTGGTCCTACGAGCAGTACTTC.

The chain employs TRBV15 and TRBJ2-5, with D hard to call. The V end lost 1 base, the J end lost 1 base, and 7 bases lay between the germline ends. The CDR3 has 14 amino acids. Germline CDR1 reads LNHNV; CDR2 reads YYDKDF (reference sequence). The CDR3 sequence: CATSRGIVQETQYF. CDR3 in DNA: TGTGCCACCAGCAGAGGGATAGTCCAAGAGACCCAGTACTTC.

The chain uses TRBV7-4 and TRBJ2-3; D tentatively reads TRBD1 or TRBD2 (6 bases each). The CDR3 covers 14 residues. Germline V gene data show CDR1 as SGHVT and CDR2 as SQSDAQ. V gave up 5 bases and J gave up 3 bases, with 12 bases separating them. Written as DNA, the CDR3 is TGTGCCAGCAGCCGTCGGGGGCGAACAGATACGCAGTATTTT. It specifies CASSRRGRTDTQYF.

The chain employs TRBV30 and TRBJ1-5; D not certain. The CDR3 spans 16 residues. Germline values: CDR1 GTSNPN, CDR2 SVGIG (reference sequence). V dropped 3 bases and J dropped 2 bases, with 17 bases sitting between them. The CDR3 DNA is TGTGCCTGGAGCTCTGACCGGATGGGCCGCAATCAGCCCCAGCATTTT. Amino acid sequence: CAWSSDRMGRNQPQHF.

The chain uses TRBV15 and TRBJ2-3, with TRBD2 matching over 10 bases. V lost 3 bases and J lost 1; bases outside the gene matches: 4. The CDR3 runs 16 residues. Germline V gives CDR1 LNHNV, CDR2 YYDKDF (reference sequence). The DNA of the CDR3 is TGTGCCACCAGCAGGGGGACTAGCGCGGGCACAGATACGCAGTATTTT. Protein sequence: CATSRGTSAGTDTQYF.

J is TRBJ2-7 and V is TRBV11-3; D gene ambiguous. The CDR3 loop spans 15 amino acids. Germline V gene sequence: CDR1 SGHNT, CDR2 YENEEA. Trimming took 5 bases from V and 2 from J, leaving 16 bases between them. The CDR3 loop is CASSPPRRNTYEQYF. The DNA for the CDR3 is TGTGCCAGCAGCCCCCCCCGGCGGAACACCTACGAGCAGTACTTC.

The CDR3 is CASSFLGVSNYGYTF. In nucleotides, the CDR3 is TGTGCCAGCAGTTTCCTAGGCGTATCCAACTATGGCTACACCTTC. This chain connects TRBV25-1 to TRBJ1-2; D is unresolved. Germline CDR1 and CDR2: MGHDK and SYGVNS. The V gene lost 5 bases and the J gene lost 2 bases, with 15 bases spanning the gap. The CDR3 extends over 15 amino acids.

The V call is TRBV1, the J call TRBJ2-5; the table gives TRBD2 as D, unverified against the DNA. TRBV1 constitutes a pseudogene. The CDR3 contains 15 residues. This chain's CDR3 is CASSQDRGGWETQYF. The CDR3 region has the DNA TGCGCCAGCAGCCAAGATAGGGGAGGGTGGGAGACCCAGTACTTC.

The chain joins TRBV18 to TRBJ2-1; 9 nucleotides agree with TRBD1. Germline CDR1 reads KGHSH; CDR2 reads LQKENI. The CDR3 contains 16 residues. The ends lost 1 base at V and 6 bases at J; junction bases unmatched: 7. As DNA, the CDR3 is TGTGCCAGCTCACCACTGGGGACAGGGCCTTTCAATGAGCAGTTCTTC. Its translation is CASSPLGTGPFNEQFF.

This clone showed up just once. The chain carries TRBV6-8 and TRBJ2-1; maybe TRBD1 (6 bases). The CDR3 is 15 residues long. The germline V gene has CDR1 MNHGY and CDR2 SAAAGT. Between the trimmed V and J ends, which lost 6 bases and 3 bases, there was a span of 15 bases. The CDR3 sequence: CASSLDRSHYNEQFF. The CDR3 nucleotides read TGTGCCAGCAGCCTCGACAGGTCTCACTACAATGAGCAGTTCTTC.

On this clone itself: A read error may produce the germline difference seen at one junction end. The genes are TRBV6-8 and TRBJ2-7; 7 bases are a match to TRBD1. This CDR3 is 13 amino acids long. Germline V lookup: CDR1 MNHGY, CDR2 SAAAGT. CDR3 sequence: CAISANRGYEQYF. The CDR3 coding sequence is TGTGCCATCAGTGCAAACAGGGGTTACGAGCAGTACTTC.

This rearrangement joins TRBV18 to TRBJ1-2; TRBD1 agrees at 9 bases. The CDR3 has 13 residues. J gave up 8 bases and V 3 bases, and 4 bases lay outside the gene matches. The germline V gene encodes CDR1 KGHSH and CDR2 LQKENI. The CDR3 sequence is CASSPETGGGYTF. For the CDR3, the DNA is TGTGCCAGCTCACCGGAAACAGGGGGCGGCTACACCTTC.

The V and J genes are TRBV7-1 and TRBJ1-1, with 8 bases that match TRBD1. TRBV7-1 is an ORF, with its function uncertain. CDR3 length: 13 residues. Losses at the gene ends were 5 bases for V and 11 bases for J; bases not matched to a gene: 10. CDR3 in amino acids: CASSQDMTGVAFF. The DNA of the CDR3 is TGTGCCAGCAGCCAAGACATGACAGGGGTTGCTTTCTTT.

This clone occurred once. The chain couples TRBV5-1 to TRBJ1-2, with 7 positions matching TRBD1. The CDR3 runs to 14 residues. Germline V lookup: CDR1 SGHRS, CDR2 YFSETQ. V lost 4 bases to trimming and J lost 8 bases; unmatched junction nucleotides: 11. The CDR3 DNA follows: TGCGCCAGCAGCCAGTCAGACAGGGAAGGAGGCTACACCTTC. Translating gives CASSQSDREGGYTF.

This clone has just one count. V is TRBV5-1 and J is TRBJ2-2; TRBD2 matches at 7 bases. Germline V CDR1 and CDR2: SGHRS, YFSETQ. This CDR3 comprises 16 residues. Trimming removed 4 bases from V and 6 bases from J; junction bases left unmatched: 12. CDR3 nucleotide sequence: TGCGCCAGCAGCCAGATTGCCGGGGGGTCGTCCGGGGAGCTGTTTTTT. It specifies CASSQIAGGSSGELFF.

This rearrangement joins TRBV7-8 to TRBJ1-1, with 11 bases matching TRBD1. Trimming took 5 bases from V and 1 from J; bases not matched to a gene: 6. This CDR3 contains 16 residues. Germline CDR1 and CDR2: SGHVS and FQNEAQ. CDR3 amino acids: CASSVGTGGSNTEAFF. CDR3 in DNA: TGTGCCAGCAGCGTGGGGACAGGGGGATCGAACACTGAAGCTTTCTTT.

CDR3: CATEDRTLDTQYF. The CDR3 DNA is TGTGCCACCGAGGACAGGACATTAGATACGCAGTATTTT. The chain couples TRBV19 to TRBJ2-3; 7 nucleotides agree with TRBD1. With V trimmed by 10 bases and J by 5 bases, 9 bases remained unmatched. CDR1 is LNHDA, CDR2 SQIVND, per germline (reference sequence). CDR3 size: 13 residues.

The chain uses TRBV6-8 and TRBJ2-5; D is uncertain. Trimming took off 0 bases at V and 5 bases at J, with 16 bases between the two ends. CDR3 length: 16 amino acids. Germline V gene lookup returns CDR1 MNHGY and CDR2 SAAAGT. The CDR3 loop is CASSYSKGVVGETQYF. The CDR3 coding sequence is TGTGCCAGCAGTTACTCGAAGGGTGTGGTGGGGGAGACCCAGTACTTC.

The J gene is TRBJ2-7, the V gene TRBV23-1; TRBD1 or TRBD2 may be the D gene (5 bases each). TRBV23-1 is placed among ORFs of uncertain function. The V gene lost 6 bases and the J gene lost 7 bases, with 19 bases spanning the gap. The CDR3 covers 14 residues. The CDR3 is CASSLTGLWGEQYF. The CDR3 DNA reads as TGCGCCAGCAGCCTCACCGGCCTTTGGGGGGAGCAGTACTTC.

The chain carries TRBV1 and TRBJ2-7; the table's D call, TRBD2, was not checked against the DNA. TRBV1 is labeled a pseudogene. The length of the CDR3 is 16 residues. In DNA form, the CDR3 reads TGCGCCAGCAGGCCCCTCGGGACTAGCGGAACCTACGAGCAGTACTTC. It is translated as CASRPLGTSGTYEQYF.

The chain combines TRBV11-3 with TRBJ1-4; D is uncertain. Trimming cost V 1 base and J 8 bases, with 11 bases left between them. This CDR3 has 14 residues. The germline CDR1 and CDR2 sequences are SGHNT and YENEEA. CDR3 amino acids: CASSLGFGREKLFF. The CDR3 region has the DNA TGTGCCAGCAGCTTAGGATTTGGGCGAGAAAAACTGTTTTTT.

The chain is built from TRBV28 and TRBJ2-7; 7 bases are shared with TRBD1. The CDR3 has 14 residues. V shed 3 bases, J shed 1 base, and the junction held 3 bases outside the gene matches. Looked up from germline, CDR1 is MDHEN and CDR2 is SYDVKM. In DNA form, the CDR3 reads TGTGCCAGCAGTTTGCCAGGGGGTTCCTACGAGCAGTACTTC. Its translation is CASSLPGGSYEQYF. The full variable domain, completed using reference TRBV28 and TRBJ2-7, is DVKVTQSSRYLVKRTGEKVFLECVQDMDHENMFWYRQDPGLGLRLIYFSYDVKMKEKGDIPEGYSVSREKKERFSLILESASTNQTSMYLCASSLPGGSYEQYFGPGTRLTVT.